Below are 9 T cell receptor beta chains sequenced from a single sample in a study of CD8 T cells in Susac syndrome. With random hexamers, about 0.5 to 1 ug RNA was reverse transcribed. TCRdb fed the immunoSEQ multiplex PCR reads into MiXCR, producing one record per CDR3 protein. The top ten clones hold 0.4% to 0.45% of a sample with approximately 87,000 distinct CDR3 sequences, about 96% of them seen once. The specimen sequenced was CD8+ T cells from PBMCs. The receptors here all came from a human donor with Susac syndrome.

The V gene is TRBV7-9, the J gene TRBJ2-5, with 10 bases identical to TRBD2. Trimming took 1 base from V and 1 from J; bases not matched to a gene: 12. Germline CDR1 SEHNR, CDR2 FQNEAQ (reference sequence). CDR3 length: 19 amino acids. CDR3 residues: CASSLGVVTASGGQETQYF. For the CDR3, the DNA is TGTGCCAGCAGCTTAGGGGTCGTTACGGCTAGCGGGGGCCAAGAGACCCAGTACTTC.

CDR3 residues: CASSLVTNRGGEAFF. The CDR3 nucleotides are TGTGCCAGCAGCTTAGTGACCAACAGGGGAGGTGAAGCTTTCTTT. This chain links TRBV11-2 with TRBJ1-1; 7 bases fit TRBD1. Germline CDR1 SGHAT, CDR2 FQNNGV. V trimming: 1 base; J trimming: 7 bases; junction bases outside the gene matches: 9. This CDR3 region has 15 residues.

This clonotype was recorded only once. This chain links TRBV20-1 with TRBJ1-2; 8 bases line up with TRBD1. V shed 3 bases, J shed 5 bases, and the junction held 5 bases outside the gene matches. This CDR3 is 13 amino acids long. Germline assignment: CDR1 DFQATT and CDR2 SNEGSKA (reference sequence). Here the CDR3 DNA reads TGCAGTGCTAGCCGGACAGGGAGGTATGGCTACACCTTC. It translates to CSASRTGRYGYTF.

The chain joins TRBV15 to TRBJ2-3; D perhaps matches TRBD1 (6 bases). The germline V gene encodes CDR1 LNHNV and CDR2 YYDKDF (reference sequence). CDR3 length equals 13 residues. Trimming removed 4 bases from V and 4 bases from J, with 9 bases in between. CDR3 in DNA: TGTGCCACCAGCACCGAGGGGGCAGATACGCAGTATTTT. This codes for CATSTEGADTQYF.

V and J are TRBV4-3 and TRBJ2-3; D remains unclear. This CDR3 is 17 amino acids long. V was shortened by 0 bases and J by 2 bases, with 15 bases between the two germline ends. Germline lookup yields CDR1 LGHNA and CDR2 YSLEER. The CDR3 nucleotides read TGCGCCAGCAGCCAAGATGGAGTTGGGCAGCTCACAGATACGCAGTATTTT. This sequence encodes CASSQDGVGQLTDTQYF.

V and J are TRBV19 and TRBJ1-2; TRBD1 is a possible D gene (6 bases). Per germline, CDR1 LNHDA and CDR2 SQIVND (reference sequence). The CDR3 spans 15 residues. Trimming stripped 5 bases from V and 4 bases from J, with 17 bases between. CDR3 bases: TGTGCCAGTAGTCCAGAACAGGGTTCGGGCTATGGCTACACCTTC. Translation: CASSPEQGSGYGYTF.

CDR3 in DNA: TGTGCCAGCAGTGCACAGGGGACCACTGAAGCTTTCTTT. Its protein is CASSAQGTTEAFF. The chain links TRBV25-1 to TRBJ1-1, with TRBD1 matching over 7 bases. CDR1 and CDR2 from the germline V gene are MGHDK and SYGVNS. The V gene end was trimmed by 4 bases and the J gene end by 4 bases; junction bases not matched to a gene: 3. This CDR3 is built from 13 residues.

This clonotype was detected a few times. The V call is TRBV6-2 or TRBV6-3, the J call TRBJ2-2; tentatively, D is TRBD2 (5 bases). V lost 6 bases and J 0 bases, leaving 5 bases between the germline ends. The germline V gene encodes CDR1 MNHEY and CDR2 SVGEGT. The CDR3 has 13 amino acids. CDR3 residues: CASSGTNTGELFF. Here the CDR3 DNA reads TGTGCCAGCAGCGGGACGAACACCGGGGAGCTGTTTTTT.

The chain combines TRBV28 with TRBJ2-7; tentative D call: TRBD2 (5 bases). CDR3 length: 14 residues. Germline V CDR1 and CDR2: MDHEN, SYDVKM. The ends were cut back, 5 bases at V and 3 bases at J, with 14 bases in the middle. The CDR3: CASSNAGTGYEQYV. DNA for the CDR3: TGTGCCAGCAGTAACGCGGGCACCGGCTACGAGCAGTACGTC.